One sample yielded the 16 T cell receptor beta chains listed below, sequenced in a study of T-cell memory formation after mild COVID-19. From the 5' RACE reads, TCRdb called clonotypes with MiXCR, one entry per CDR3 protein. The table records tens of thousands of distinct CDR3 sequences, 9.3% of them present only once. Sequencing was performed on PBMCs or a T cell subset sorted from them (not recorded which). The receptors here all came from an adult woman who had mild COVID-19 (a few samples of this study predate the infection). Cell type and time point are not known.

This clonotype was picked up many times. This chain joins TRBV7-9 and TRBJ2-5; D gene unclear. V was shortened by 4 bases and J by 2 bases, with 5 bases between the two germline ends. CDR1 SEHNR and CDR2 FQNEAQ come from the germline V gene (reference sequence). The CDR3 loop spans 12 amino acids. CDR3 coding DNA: TGTGCCAGCAGCTCGATGCAAGAGACCCAGTACTTC. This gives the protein CASSSMQETQYF.

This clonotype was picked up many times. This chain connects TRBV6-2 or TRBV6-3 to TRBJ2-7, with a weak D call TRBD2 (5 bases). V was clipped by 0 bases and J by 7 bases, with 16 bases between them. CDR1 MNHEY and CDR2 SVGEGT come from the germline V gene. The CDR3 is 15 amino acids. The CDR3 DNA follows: TGTGCCAGCAGTTACTCGGAAGACGGAGGTGGAGAGCAGTACTTC. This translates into CASSYSEDGGGEQYF.

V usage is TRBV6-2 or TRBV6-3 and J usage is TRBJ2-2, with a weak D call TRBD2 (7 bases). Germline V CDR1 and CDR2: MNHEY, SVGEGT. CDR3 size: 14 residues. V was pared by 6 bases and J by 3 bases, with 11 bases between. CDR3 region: CASRGGADTGELFF. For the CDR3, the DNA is TGTGCCAGCAGAGGGGGGGCCGACACCGGGGAGCTGTTTTTT.

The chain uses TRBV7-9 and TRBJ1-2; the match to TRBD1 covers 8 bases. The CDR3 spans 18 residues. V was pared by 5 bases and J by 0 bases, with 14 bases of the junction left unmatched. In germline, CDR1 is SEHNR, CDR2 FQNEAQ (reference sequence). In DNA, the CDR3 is TGTGCCAGCAGCCACAGGGGGACTAAGGGGTCCTCTAACTATGGCTACACCTTC. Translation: CASSHRGTKGSSNYGYTF.

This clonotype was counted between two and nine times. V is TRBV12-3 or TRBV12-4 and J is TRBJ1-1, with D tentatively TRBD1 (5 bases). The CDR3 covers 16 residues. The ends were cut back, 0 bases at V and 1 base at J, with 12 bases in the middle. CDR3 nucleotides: TGTGCCAGCAGTTTAGCCCTGGGACGGAAGAACACTGAAGCTTTCTTT. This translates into CASSLALGRKNTEAFF.

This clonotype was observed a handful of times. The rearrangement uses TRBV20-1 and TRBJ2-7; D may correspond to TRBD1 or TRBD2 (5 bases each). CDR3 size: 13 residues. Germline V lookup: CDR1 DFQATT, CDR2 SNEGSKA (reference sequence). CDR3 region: CSGGQGKSYEQYF. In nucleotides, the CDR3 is TGCAGCGGCGGGCAGGGAAAGTCCTACGAGCAGTACTTC.

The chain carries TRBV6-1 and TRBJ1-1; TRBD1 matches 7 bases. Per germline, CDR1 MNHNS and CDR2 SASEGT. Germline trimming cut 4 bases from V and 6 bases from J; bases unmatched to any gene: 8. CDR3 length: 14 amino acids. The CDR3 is CASSVVTGKAEAFF. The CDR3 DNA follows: TGTGCCAGCAGTGTAGTGACAGGGAAGGCTGAAGCTTTCTTT.

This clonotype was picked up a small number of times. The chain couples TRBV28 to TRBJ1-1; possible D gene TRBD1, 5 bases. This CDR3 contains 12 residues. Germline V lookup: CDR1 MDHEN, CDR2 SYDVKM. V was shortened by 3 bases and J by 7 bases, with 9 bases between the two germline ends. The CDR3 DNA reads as TGTGCCAGCAGTTTCCCCAGGGATGAAGCTTTCTTT. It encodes CASSFPRDEAFF.

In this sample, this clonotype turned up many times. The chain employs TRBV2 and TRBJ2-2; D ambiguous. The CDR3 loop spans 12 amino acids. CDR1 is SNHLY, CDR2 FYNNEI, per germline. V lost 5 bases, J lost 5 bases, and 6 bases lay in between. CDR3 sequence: CASSRSTGELFF. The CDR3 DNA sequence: TGTGCCAGCAGTCGGTCTACCGGGGAGCTGTTTTTT.

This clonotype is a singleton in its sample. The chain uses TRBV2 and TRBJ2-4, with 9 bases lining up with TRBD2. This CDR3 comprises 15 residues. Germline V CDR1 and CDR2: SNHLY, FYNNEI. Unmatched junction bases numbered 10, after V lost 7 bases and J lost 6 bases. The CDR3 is CASTASGVGANIQYF. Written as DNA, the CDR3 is TGTGCCAGCACCGCTAGCGGGGTTGGGGCAAACATTCAGTACTTC.

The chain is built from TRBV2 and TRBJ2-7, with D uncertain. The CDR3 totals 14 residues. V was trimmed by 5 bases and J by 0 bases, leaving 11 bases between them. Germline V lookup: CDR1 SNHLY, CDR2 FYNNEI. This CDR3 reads CASSRRPHSYEQYF. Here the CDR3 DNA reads TGTGCCAGCAGTAGGAGACCCCACTCCTACGAGCAGTACTTC. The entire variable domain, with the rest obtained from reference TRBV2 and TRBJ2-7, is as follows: EPEVTQTPSHQVTQMGQEVILRCVPISNHLYFYWYRQILGQKVEFLVSFYNNEISEKSEIFDDQFSVERPDGSNFTLKIRSTKLEDSAMYFCASSRRPHSYEQYFGPGTRLTVT.

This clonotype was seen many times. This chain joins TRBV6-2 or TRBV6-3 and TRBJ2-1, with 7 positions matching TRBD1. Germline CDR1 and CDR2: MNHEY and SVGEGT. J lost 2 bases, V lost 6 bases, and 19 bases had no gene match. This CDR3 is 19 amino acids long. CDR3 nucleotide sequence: TGTGCCAGCAGCTATGCCCAGCGGACAGGCCCCTCAACCTACAATGAGCAGTTCTTC. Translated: CASSYAQRTGPSTYNEQFF.

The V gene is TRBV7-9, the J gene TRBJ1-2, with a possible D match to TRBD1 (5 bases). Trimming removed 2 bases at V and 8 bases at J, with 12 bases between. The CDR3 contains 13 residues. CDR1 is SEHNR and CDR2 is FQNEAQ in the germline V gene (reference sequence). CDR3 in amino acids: CASSLLERGGYTF. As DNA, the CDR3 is TGTGCCAGCAGCTTATTAGAGAGGGGAGGCTACACCTTC. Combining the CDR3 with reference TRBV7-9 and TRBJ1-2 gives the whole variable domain DTGVSQNPRHKITKRGQNVTFRCDPISEHNRLYWYRQTLGQGPEFLTYFQNEAQLEKSRLLSDRFSAERPKGSFSTLEIQRTEQGDSAMYLCASSLLERGGYTFGSGTRLTVV.

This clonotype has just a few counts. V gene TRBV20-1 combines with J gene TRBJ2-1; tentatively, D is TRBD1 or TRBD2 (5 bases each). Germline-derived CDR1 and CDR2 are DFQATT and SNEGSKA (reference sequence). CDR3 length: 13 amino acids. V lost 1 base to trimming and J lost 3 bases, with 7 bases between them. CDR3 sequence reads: CSARGGFYNEQFF. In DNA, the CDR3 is TGCAGTGCTAGAGGGGGGTTCTACAATGAGCAGTTCTTC.

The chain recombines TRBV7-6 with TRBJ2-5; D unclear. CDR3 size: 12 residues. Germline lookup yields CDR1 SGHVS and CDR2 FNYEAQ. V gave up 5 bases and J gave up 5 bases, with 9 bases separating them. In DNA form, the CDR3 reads TGTGCCAGCAGCCTAGGGTTGGAGACCCAGTACTTC. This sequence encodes CASSLGLETQYF.

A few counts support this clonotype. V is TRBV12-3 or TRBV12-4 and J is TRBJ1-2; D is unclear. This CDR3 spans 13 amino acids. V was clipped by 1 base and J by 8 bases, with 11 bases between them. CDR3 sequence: CASSLVEGRGYTF. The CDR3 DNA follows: TGTGCCAGCAGTTTAGTGGAGGGAAGGGGCTACACCTTC.